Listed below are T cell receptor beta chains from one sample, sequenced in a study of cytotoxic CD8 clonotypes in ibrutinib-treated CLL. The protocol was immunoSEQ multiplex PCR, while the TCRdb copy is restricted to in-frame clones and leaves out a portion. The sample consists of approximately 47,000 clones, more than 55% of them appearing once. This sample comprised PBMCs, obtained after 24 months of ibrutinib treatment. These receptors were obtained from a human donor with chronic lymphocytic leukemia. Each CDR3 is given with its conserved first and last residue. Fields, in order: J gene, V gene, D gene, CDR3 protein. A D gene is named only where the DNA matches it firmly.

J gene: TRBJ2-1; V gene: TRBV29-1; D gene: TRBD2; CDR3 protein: CSVEPSGGTYNEQFF
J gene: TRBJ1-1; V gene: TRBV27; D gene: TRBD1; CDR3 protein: CASSWDRGNTEAFF
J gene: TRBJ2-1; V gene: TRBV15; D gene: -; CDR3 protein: CATSRELRSSYNEQFF
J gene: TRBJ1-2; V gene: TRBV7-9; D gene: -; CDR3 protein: CASSLEGIRGYTF
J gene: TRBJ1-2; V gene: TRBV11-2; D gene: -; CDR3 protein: CASSLGGDGYTF
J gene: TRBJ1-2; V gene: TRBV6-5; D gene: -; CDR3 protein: CASSYGGGYTF
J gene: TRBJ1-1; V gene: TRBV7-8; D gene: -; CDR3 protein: CASSLDPGVMNTEAFF
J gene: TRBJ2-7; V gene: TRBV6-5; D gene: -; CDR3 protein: CASSSDRFRDEQYF
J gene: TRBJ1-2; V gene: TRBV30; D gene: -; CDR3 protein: CAWSVPPDWEGYTF
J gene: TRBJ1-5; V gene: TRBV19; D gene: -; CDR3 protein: CASSIEELYQPQHF
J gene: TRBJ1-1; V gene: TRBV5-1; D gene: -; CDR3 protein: CASSTGYTEAFF
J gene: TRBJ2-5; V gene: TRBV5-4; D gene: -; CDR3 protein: CASSRATRGTEETQYF
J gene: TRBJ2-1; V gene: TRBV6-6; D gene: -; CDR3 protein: CASTEGNEQFF
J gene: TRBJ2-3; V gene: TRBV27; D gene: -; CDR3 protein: CASSGRTSTDTQYF
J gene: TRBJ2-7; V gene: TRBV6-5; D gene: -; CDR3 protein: CASSYSRGGHEQYF
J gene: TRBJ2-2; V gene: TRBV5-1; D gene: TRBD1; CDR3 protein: CASSPEGQGSKNRGELFF
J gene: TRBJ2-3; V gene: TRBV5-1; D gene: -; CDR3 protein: CASSLDGADTQYF
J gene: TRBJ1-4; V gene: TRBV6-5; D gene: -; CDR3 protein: CASSSDLGEKLFF
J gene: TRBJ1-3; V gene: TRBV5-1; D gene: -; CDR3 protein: CASSLAGGQSSGNTIYF
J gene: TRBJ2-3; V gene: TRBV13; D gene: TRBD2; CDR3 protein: CASSLGPGRAGKLLTSTDTQYF
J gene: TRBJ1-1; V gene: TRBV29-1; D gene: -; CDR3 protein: CSALPGGGANTEAFF
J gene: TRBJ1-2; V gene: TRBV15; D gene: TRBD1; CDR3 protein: CATSREVGTVDGYTF
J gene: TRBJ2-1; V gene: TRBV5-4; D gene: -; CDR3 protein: CASSLKDEQFF
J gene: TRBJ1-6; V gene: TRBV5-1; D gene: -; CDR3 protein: CASSRGGQSSYNSPLHF
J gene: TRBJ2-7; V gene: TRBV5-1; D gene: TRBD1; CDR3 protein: CASSSGTGGVRYF
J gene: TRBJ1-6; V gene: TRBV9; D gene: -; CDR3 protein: CASSVQGSGSPLHF
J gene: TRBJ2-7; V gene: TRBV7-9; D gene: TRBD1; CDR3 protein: CASSLGTAVEQYF
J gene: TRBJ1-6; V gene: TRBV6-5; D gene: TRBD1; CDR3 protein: CASSSRDSNSPLHF
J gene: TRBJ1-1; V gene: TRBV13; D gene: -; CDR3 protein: CASSLAGGNTEAFF
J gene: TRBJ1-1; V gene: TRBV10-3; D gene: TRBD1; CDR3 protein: CAISGRDRGRGEAFF
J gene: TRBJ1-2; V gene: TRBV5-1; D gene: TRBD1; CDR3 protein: CASSLTGGGAFFGYTF
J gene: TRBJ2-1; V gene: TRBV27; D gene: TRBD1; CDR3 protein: CASSLAVRDSYNEQFF
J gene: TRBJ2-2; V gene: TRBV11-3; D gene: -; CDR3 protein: CASSSPPGKGTGELFF
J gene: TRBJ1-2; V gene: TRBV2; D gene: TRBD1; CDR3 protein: CASSGDRSNYGYTF
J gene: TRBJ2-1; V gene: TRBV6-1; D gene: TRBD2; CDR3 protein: CASSERSGGYNEQFF
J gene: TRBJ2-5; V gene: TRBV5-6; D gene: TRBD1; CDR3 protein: CASSSRTGRYQETQYF
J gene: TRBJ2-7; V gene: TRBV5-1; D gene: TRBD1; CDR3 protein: CASSSGTGYYEQYF
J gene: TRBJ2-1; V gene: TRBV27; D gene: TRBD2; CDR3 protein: CASSLLGTSSYNEQFF
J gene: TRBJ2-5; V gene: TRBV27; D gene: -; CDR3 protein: CASSHTFQGTRGETQYF
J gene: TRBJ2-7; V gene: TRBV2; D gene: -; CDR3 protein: CASKAGQGNEQYF
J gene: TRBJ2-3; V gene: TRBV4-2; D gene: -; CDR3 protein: CASSQEGPPLTSTDTQYF
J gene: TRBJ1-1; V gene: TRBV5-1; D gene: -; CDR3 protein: CASSLGQMNTEAFF
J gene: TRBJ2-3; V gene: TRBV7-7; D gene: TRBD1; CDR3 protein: CAANLSRDSGTDTQYF
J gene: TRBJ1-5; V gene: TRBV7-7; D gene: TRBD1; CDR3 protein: CASSRDRGSPQHF
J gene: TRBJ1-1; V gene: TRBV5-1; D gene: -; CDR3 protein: CASSLVGAAGNTEAFF
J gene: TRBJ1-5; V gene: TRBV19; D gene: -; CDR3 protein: CASSKSYLATVPNQPQHF
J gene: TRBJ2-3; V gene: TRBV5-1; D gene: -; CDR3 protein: CASMEPSTDTQYF
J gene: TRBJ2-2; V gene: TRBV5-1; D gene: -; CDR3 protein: CASSSGNTGELFF
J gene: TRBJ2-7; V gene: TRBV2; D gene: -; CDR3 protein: CASRGPYGPHYEQYF
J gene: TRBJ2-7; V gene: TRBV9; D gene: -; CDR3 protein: CASSVSVGVDLYEQYF
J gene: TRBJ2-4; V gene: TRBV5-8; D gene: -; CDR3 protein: CASSLRLGRDQNIQYF
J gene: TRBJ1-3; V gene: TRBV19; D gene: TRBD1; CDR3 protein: CASSITGTEGNTIYF